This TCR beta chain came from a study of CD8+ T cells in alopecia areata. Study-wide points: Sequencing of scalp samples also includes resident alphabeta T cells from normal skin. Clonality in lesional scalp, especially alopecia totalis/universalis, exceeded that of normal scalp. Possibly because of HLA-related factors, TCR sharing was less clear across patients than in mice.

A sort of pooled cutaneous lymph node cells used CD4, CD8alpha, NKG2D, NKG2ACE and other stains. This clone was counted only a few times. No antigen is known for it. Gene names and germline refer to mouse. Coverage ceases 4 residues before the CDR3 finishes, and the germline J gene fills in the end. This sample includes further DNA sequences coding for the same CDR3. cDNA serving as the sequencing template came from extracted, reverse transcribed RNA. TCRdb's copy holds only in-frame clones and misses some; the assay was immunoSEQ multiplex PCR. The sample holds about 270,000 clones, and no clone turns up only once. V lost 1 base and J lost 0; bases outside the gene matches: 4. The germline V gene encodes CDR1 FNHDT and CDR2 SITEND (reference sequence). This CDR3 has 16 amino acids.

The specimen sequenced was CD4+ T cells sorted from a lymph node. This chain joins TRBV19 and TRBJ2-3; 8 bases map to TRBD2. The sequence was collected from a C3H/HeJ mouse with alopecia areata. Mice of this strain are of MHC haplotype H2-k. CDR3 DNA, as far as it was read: TGTGCCAGCAGTATACGGGGGGGCGCGAGTGCAGAA. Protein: CASSIRGGASAE. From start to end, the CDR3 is CASSIRGGASAETLYF. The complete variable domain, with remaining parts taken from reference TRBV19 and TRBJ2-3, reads GGIITQTPKFLIGQEGQKLTLKCQQNFNHDTMYWYRQDSGKGLRLIYYSITENDLQKGDLSEGYDASREKKSSFSLTVTSAQKNEMAVFLCASSIRGGASAETLYFGSGTRLTVL.